This TCR beta chain is from a study of cytomegalovirus exposure and HLA in healthy donors. Overall study context: The 120 validation repertoires were produced on the same platform as the 700 or so repertoires of the first cohort. This was reported in a later analysis.

Per the germline V gene, CDR1 is MNHEY and CDR2 is SMNVEV (reference sequence). V lost 5 bases to trimming and J lost 0 bases, with 12 bases between them. This CDR3 has 15 amino acids. Measured with immunoSEQ multiplex PCR; TCRdb has only the in-frame clones, and not every one. Of about 170,000 clones in the sample, about 90% are singletons; the top ten hold 5% to 7%. Regarding this clone: Its specificity is not known.

Overall study results and limits: Cytomegalovirus-associated TCR beta chains were listed, numbering around 150.

Sequencing used PBMCs. The J gene is TRBJ2-3, the V gene TRBV27, with D perhaps being TRBD1 or TRBD2 (5 bases each). The receptor was isolated from a woman aged 25 to 39 in good health and CMV-seronegative. The CDR3 region is CASSGAERSTDTQYF. The CDR3 region has the DNA TGTGCCAGCAGTGGGGCGGAGCGGAGCACAGATACGCAGTATTTT.